What follows describes a single T cell receptor (beta chain). There is no known antigen for this receptor. Base qualities are not at hand, and no much larger clone is one base apart. The CDR3 runs 17 amino acids, cysteine and phenylalanine included. The retained sequence is limited to the CDR3, 51 bases, with the frame set at the first base. At the junction V is shortened by 5 bases and J by 5 bases; bases outside the gene matches: 13. The sample is drawn from a study of response to subunit inactivated influenza vaccine (dated by TCRdb to 2016 to 2018). Describing the broader study: The study used deep quantitative T cell receptor repertoire profiling to track responses to a trivalent subunit inactivated influenza vaccine. Paper-wide results and their limitations: The authors suggested that each seasonal influenza vaccination may recruit only a limited number of new T cells.

Libraries were built with RT-PCR. Sequencing instrument: Illumina HiSeq 2500. Clones were called with MiXCR by TCRdb after fastp trimmed the public reads at Q25, and only in-frame beta chains were retained. Every distinct CDR3 protein forms one entry, paired with its most common genes and DNA. Within this sample are 500,000 to 550,000 distinct CDR3 sequences, with 6.5% to 8% of them counted one time only. 10% to 15% of the sample is held by the ten biggest clonotypes. The TCR comes from a man between 50 and 69 years old who received an inactivated influenza vaccine. Donor details come from another sample of the same person, matched by shared clones. Specimen: PBMCs from blood, collected around 25 months after vaccination. The chain is encoded by TRBV12-3 or TRBV12-4 joined to TRBJ2-2, with 8 bases aligning to TRBD1. The nucleotide sequence is TGTGCCAGCAGTATCGAGCGCGCGACAGGGGTTACCGGGGAGCTGTTTTTT. It translates to CASSIERATGVTGELFF.